This T cell receptor beta chain came from a study of T-cell memory formation after mild COVID-19 (dated by TCRdb to about 2021). Describing the broader study: TCR sequence clusters from the two donors were largely donor specific. In a couple of donors, T-cell clones that expanded and contracted after mild COVID-19 were followed by sequencing TCRalpha and TCRbeta repertoires longitudinally. The cohort comprised two young, previously healthy adult volunteers, one female and one male. What the study reported, not specific to this receptor: The detection of some responding clones in pre-infection memory suggests that pre-existing cross-reactive memory T cells joined the SARS-CoV-2 response. From day 15 to 85, contracting clones showed balanced CD4/CD8 phenotypes, whereas a second wave of clones that expanded from day 15 to 37 leaned towards CD4+. Whether the second-wave clones peaking on day 37 were SARS-CoV-2 specific was not confirmed. Contracting CD4+ clones were found mainly in CM and EM memory subsets, while CD8+ clones were enriched in EMRA. The study included only a couple of mild cases, and larger cohorts that include severe cases with pre-infection samples were judged to be necessary.

At the junction V is shortened by 6 bases and J by 3 bases; bases outside the gene matches: 3. Spanning cysteine to phenylalanine, the CDR3 consists of 14 amino acids. Of the read, only the CDR3 DNA is kept; its 42 bases are in frame from base 1. CDR1 and CDR2 were assigned from the germline V gene as ENHRY and SYGVKD. Comment on this clonotype: No antigen is known for it. Base qualities are not recorded, but no much larger clone differs from it by a single base.

Sequencing instrument: Illumina NovaSeq 6000. Using 5'RACE with constant-segment primers, TCRalpha and TCRbeta cDNA libraries were constructed, with sample barcodes and unique molecular identifiers added in the process. Trizol reagent was used to extract RNA from every sample. Library amplification was performed in two PCR steps, and a second sample barcode and Illumina TruSeq adapters were introduced in the second step. Libraries were sequenced on an Illumina NovaSeq with 2 x 150 bp paired-end reads. The authors' pipeline ran thus. Demultiplexing of reads and collapsing into UMI-guided consensus sequences were performed with migec v1.2.7. With mixcr v2.1.11, UMI consensuses were aligned to TRA and TRB V and J templates and assembled into clonotypes. A clonotype was counted as expanded or contracted only if both edgeR and NoisET called the change significant, with noise models trained on biological replicates. For edgeR calls, the thresholds were a false discovery rate-adjusted p below 0.01 and a log2 fold-change of 1. PCA with hierarchical clustering of max-normalized trajectories of the 1000 most abundant clonotypes was used as exploratory dynamics analysis. Separately sequenced CD4+ and CD8+ repertoires were used to assign a CD4 or CD8 phenotype to each responding clone. The public reads were reprocessed in TCRdb via fastp at Q25 and MiXCR, keeping in-frame beta chains. Every CDR3 protein is listed once, alongside the most common genes and DNA of its rows. Clone size and V and J calls follow TCRdb, not the original study. The sample profile shows hundreds of thousands of distinct CDR3 sequences; 25% of them were found once. Approximately 12% of the sample goes to the ten largest clones.

PBMCs were isolated by Ficoll-Paque density gradient centrifugation. This clonotype was sampled from an adult woman who had mild COVID-19 (a few samples of this study predate the infection). The sample titles of this study are shuffled in the database, so cell type and time point are left out; the donor was told from shared clones. Here the chain combines TRBV10-3 and TRBJ2-7, with 12 junctional bases fitting TRBD2. The sequencing sample was made of PBMCs or a T cell subset sorted from them (not recorded which). The DNA sequence follows: TGTGCCATCAGACGACTAGCGGGGGACTACGAGCAGTACTTC. Translated, it reads CAIRRLAGDYEQYF.